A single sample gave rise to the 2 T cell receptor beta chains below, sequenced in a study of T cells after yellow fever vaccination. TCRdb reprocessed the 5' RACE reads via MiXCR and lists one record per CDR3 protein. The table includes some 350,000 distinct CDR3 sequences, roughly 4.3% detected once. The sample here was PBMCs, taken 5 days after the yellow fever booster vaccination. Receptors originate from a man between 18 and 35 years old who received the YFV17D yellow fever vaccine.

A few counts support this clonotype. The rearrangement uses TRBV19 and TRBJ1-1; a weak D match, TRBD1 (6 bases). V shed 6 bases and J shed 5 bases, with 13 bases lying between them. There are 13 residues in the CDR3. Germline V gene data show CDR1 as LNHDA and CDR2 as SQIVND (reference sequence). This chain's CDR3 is CASRTRGFTEAFF. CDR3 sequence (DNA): TGTGCCAGTAGAACCAGGGGATTTACTGAAGCTTTCTTT.

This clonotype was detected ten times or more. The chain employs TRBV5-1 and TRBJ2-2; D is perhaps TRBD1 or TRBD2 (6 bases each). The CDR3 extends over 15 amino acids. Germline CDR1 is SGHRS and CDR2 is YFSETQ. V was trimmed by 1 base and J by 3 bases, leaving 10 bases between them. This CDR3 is CASSLLGGDTGELFF. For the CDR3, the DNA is TGCGCCAGCAGCTTGTTGGGGGGCGACACCGGGGAGCTGTTTTTT.